These 32 T cell receptor beta chains share one sample of origin, sequenced in a study of T-cell reconstitution after alpha-beta-depleted transplantation in children. Unique molecular identifiers were incorporated into the prepared TCRbeta library. One entry per CDR3 protein, called by TCRdb with MiXCR from the PCR reads. The table lists 300,000 to 350,000 distinct CDR3 sequences, 15% to 20% of them singletons. Sequencing used PBMCs, mostly from graft donor cells, obtained 360 days after TCRalphabeta/CD19-depleted stem cell transplant. These receptors were obtained from a male patient between 2 and 15 years old who had a stem cell transplant for acute lymphoblastic leukemia, so the T cells may come from the graft donor.

This clonotype occurred a few times. This rearrangement joins TRBV28 to TRBJ2-1, with 9 bases fitting TRBD2. In germline, CDR1 is MDHEN, CDR2 SYDVKM. Trimming removed 5 bases from V and 5 bases from J; junction bases left unmatched: 7. The CDR3 consists of 15 residues. CDR3 in amino acids: CASSTFGTSHNEQFF. The DNA for the CDR3 is TGTGCCAGCAGTACCTTCGGGACTAGCCACAATGAGCAGTTCTTC.

This rearrangement joins TRBV5-5 to TRBJ1-2, with TRBD1 as a possible D gene (5 bases). CDR3 length equals 14 residues. Germline V gene data show CDR1 as SGHKS and CDR2 as YYEKEE (reference sequence). The ends were cut back, 0 bases at V and 7 bases at J, with 13 bases in the middle. The DNA of the CDR3 is TGTGCCAGCAGCTTGGAGTGGGGGTCGGGTGGCTACACCTTC. Residues: CASSLEWGSGGYTF.

This clonotype was recorded at least ten times. The chain recombines TRBV9 with TRBJ2-1; 7 bases map to TRBD2. V lost 0 bases and J lost 4; bases outside the gene matches: 7. Germline V CDR1 and CDR2: SGDLS, YYNGEE. The CDR3 has 16 amino acids. The CDR3 DNA reads as TGTGCCAGCAGCGTAGGGGGGTCTAGCGGATACAATGAGCAGTTCTTC. Its protein is CASSVGGSSGYNEQFF.

The chain carries TRBV12-3 or TRBV12-4 and TRBJ2-2; unclear D gene. The CDR3 length is 16 residues. Trimming shortened V by 0 bases and J by 3 bases, and 11 bases separated the two germline ends. In DNA, the CDR3 is TGTGCCAGCAGTTTAGCGGCCCCACTTTACACCGGGGAGCTGTTTTTT. Residues: CASSLAAPLYTGELFF.

The sample holds many counts of this clonotype. Mismatch with germline at one junction end may stem from a read error. The CDR3 sequence is CASSFRAGGLQGF. DNA for the CDR3: TGTGCCAGCAGTTTCCGCGCGGGAGGGTTACAGGGCTTC. The chain uses TRBV28 and TRBJ2-1; 9 nucleotides agree with TRBD2. Germline CDR1 MDHEN, CDR2 SYDVKM. This CDR3 region has 13 residues.

This rearrangement joins TRBV28 to TRBJ1-5; no firm D call. The CDR3 is 12 residues long. Trimming took off 3 bases at V and 6 bases at J, with 6 bases between the two ends. Germline CDR1 and CDR2: MDHEN and SYDVKM. The CDR3 coding sequence is TGTGCCAGCAGTTTTGGCACTCAGCCCCAGCATTTT. Encoded protein: CASSFGTQPQHF.

This clonotype has just a few counts. The genes are TRBV20-1 and TRBJ1-1, with D unresolved. Germline CDR1 and CDR2: DFQATT and SNEGSKA (reference sequence). This CDR3 contains 16 residues. Trimming removed 0 bases at V and 1 base at J, with 15 bases between. The CDR3 protein is CSARDPRAGENTEAFF. The CDR3 DNA reads as TGCAGTGCTAGAGATCCCCGGGCAGGAGAGAACACTGAAGCTTTCTTT.

The J gene is TRBJ2-7, the V gene TRBV20-1, with D perhaps matching TRBD1 (6 bases). The CDR3 consists of 15 residues. Trimming removed 3 bases at V and 0 bases at J, with 15 bases between. CDR1 and CDR2 from the germline V gene are DFQATT and SNEGSKA (reference sequence). The DNA of the CDR3 is TGCAGTGCTAGTGTCCCAGGGGCCCTCTCCTACGAGCAGTACTTC. Protein: CSASVPGALSYEQYF.

This chain links TRBV12-3 or TRBV12-4 with TRBJ2-6, with TRBD1 identical over 8 bases. Losses at the gene ends were 6 bases for V and 0 bases for J; bases not matched to a gene: 7. The CDR3 consists of 17 residues. The CDR3 loop is CASSSTGDGSGANVLTF. The DNA for the CDR3 is TGTGCCAGCAGCTCGACAGGGGATGGCTCTGGGGCCAACGTCCTGACTTTC.

This chain joins TRBV5-1 and TRBJ2-7, with TRBD1 matching over 8 bases. The CDR3 is 13 residues long. Per the germline V gene, CDR1 is SGHRS and CDR2 is YFSETQ. The V and J ends lost 2 bases and 7 bases, in that order; junction bases with no gene match: 5. The CDR3 DNA follows: TGCGCCAGCAGCTTAGACAGGGGCACAGAGCAGTACTTC. Amino acids: CASSLDRGTEQYF.

This clonotype was detected a few times. The rearrangement links TRBV6-2 or TRBV6-3 to TRBJ1-1, with D hard to call. The germline gives CDR1 MNHEY, CDR2 SVGEGT. CDR3 size: 15 residues. V lost 2 bases and J lost 3, with 13 bases in between. CDR3 nucleotide sequence: TGTGCCAGCAGTTACGGGATCCGGTTTGACACTGAAGCTTTCTTT. Residues: CASSYGIRFDTEAFF.

The chain recombines TRBV6-1 with TRBJ2-3; 7 nucleotides align to TRBD1. Germline V CDR1 and CDR2: MNHNS, SASEGT. J lost 4 bases, V lost 7 bases, and 8 bases had no gene match. CDR3 length: 14 residues. CDR3 loop: CASNDRAVADTQYF. The CDR3, as DNA: TGTGCCAGCAACGACAGGGCGGTCGCAGATACGCAGTATTTT.

The CDR3 coding sequence is TGTGCCAGCAGTTCGATCGGACAGGGCTTGGTAGATACGCAGTATTTT. Amino acids: CASSSIGQGLVDTQYF. The V gene is TRBV28, the J gene TRBJ2-3; 8 bases line up with TRBD1. Germline-derived CDR1 and CDR2 are MDHEN and SYDVKM. V shed 4 bases, J shed 5 bases, and the junction held 11 bases outside the gene matches. The CDR3 has 16 residues.

This sequence joins TRBV30 and TRBJ1-1; unclear D gene. Germline V gene lookup returns CDR1 GTSNPN and CDR2 SVGIG (reference sequence). Deletions cut 0 bases from V and 5 bases from J, with 10 bases between. The CDR3 runs 13 residues. The CDR3 DNA sequence: TGTGCCTGGAGTGTACAATCGAGGACTGAAGCTTTCTTT. The encoded protein is CAWSVQSRTEAFF. Combining the CDR3 with reference TRBV30 and TRBJ1-1 gives the whole variable domain SQTIHQWPATLVQPVGSPLSLECTVEGTSNPNLYWYRQAAGRGLQLLFYSVGIGQISSEVPQNLSASRPQDRQFILSSKKLLLSDSGFYLCAWSVQSRTEAFFGQGTRLTVV.

The rearrangement joins TRBV25-1 to TRBJ2-2; maybe TRBD2 (6 bases). Trimming left V 0 bases short and J 2 bases short, with 10 bases between. This CDR3 has 16 residues. Germline CDR1 and CDR2: MGHDK and SYGVNS. The CDR3 loop reads CASSEYRGGNTGELFF. For the CDR3, the DNA is TGTGCCAGCAGTGAATATCGGGGAGGAAACACCGGGGAGCTGTTTTTT.

This clonotype was seen repeatedly, ten times or more. The J gene is TRBJ2-1, the V gene TRBV28; 8 nucleotides align to TRBD2. This CDR3 has 16 residues. The germline CDR1 and CDR2 sequences are MDHEN and SYDVKM. J was trimmed by 7 bases and V by 2 bases; bases with no gene match: 10. The DNA for the CDR3 is TGTGCCAGCAGTTTAGACCTTTCCGGGAGGGGTAATGAGCAGTTCTTC. This encodes CASSLDLSGRGNEQFF.

Many counts were recorded for this clonotype. The V and J genes are TRBV29-1 and TRBJ2-2, with D perhaps TRBD1 (6 bases). CDR3 length: 13 residues. Per germline, CDR1 SQVTM and CDR2 ANQGSEA. The germline V and J ends were trimmed by 7 bases and 4 bases, with 13 bases remaining between them. CDR3 residues: CSGLEGVTGELFF. DNA for the CDR3: TGCAGCGGGCTAGAGGGGGTCACCGGGGAGCTGTTTTTT.

This clonotype was seen a single time. The CDR3 nucleotides read TGTGCCAGCAGAAAGACGGGATCTAACTATGGCTACACCTTC. It codes for CASRKTGSNYGYTF. The gene calls are TRBV28 and TRBJ1-2; no firm D call. CDR1 MDHEN and CDR2 SYDVKM come from the germline V gene. V lost 6 bases and J 0 bases, leaving 11 bases between the germline ends. This CDR3 is built from 14 residues.

This clonotype was detected a few times. The chain combines TRBV7-8 with TRBJ2-1; 7 bases fit TRBD2. The CDR3 loop spans 14 amino acids. The J segment lost 8 bases and the V segment lost 1 base, leaving 5 bases of the junction unmatched. The germline gives CDR1 SGHVS, CDR2 FQNEAQ. CDR3 in DNA: TGTGCCAGCAGCTTAGGGGGGAGGGCCTATGAGCAGTTCTTC. This gives the protein CASSLGGRAYEQFF.

V and J are TRBV15 and TRBJ2-1, with TRBD2 matching over 7 bases. V lost 0 bases, J lost 4 bases, and 9 bases stayed unmatched. From germline, CDR1 is LNHNV and CDR2 YYDKDF (reference sequence). This CDR3 spans 17 amino acids. CDR3 residues: CATSREGGDGVYNEQFF. For the CDR3, the DNA is TGTGCCACCAGCAGAGAGGGAGGGGATGGGGTTTACAATGAGCAGTTCTTC.

This clonotype was observed a few times. This chain's CDR3 is CASSATQGPYEQYF. The CDR3 nucleotides are TGTGCCAGCAGCGCTACTCAGGGACCCTACGAGCAGTACTTC. The chain combines TRBV12-3 or TRBV12-4 with TRBJ2-7, with D possibly being TRBD1 or TRBD2 (5 bases each). Trimming removed 6 bases from V and 2 bases from J, with 14 bases in between. The CDR3 runs to 14 residues.

This clonotype was observed a handful of times. The chain carries TRBV12-3 or TRBV12-4 and TRBJ2-1; 9 bases align to TRBD2. After removal of 7 bases from V and 4 bases from J, the junction contained 14 bases not matched to a gene. This CDR3 contains 17 residues. The CDR3: CASTQLLVAGAYNEQFF. As DNA, the CDR3 is TGTGCCAGCACCCAATTACTTGTAGCGGGAGCTTACAATGAGCAGTTCTTC.

The V and J genes are TRBV5-1 and TRBJ2-3, with a tentative D call TRBD1 (6 bases). Deletions cut 6 bases from V and 1 base from J, with 18 bases between. This CDR3 is built from 16 residues. The germline gives CDR1 SGHRS, CDR2 YFSETQ. The chain's CDR3 is CASTLRGGGGTDTQYF. The CDR3 bases are TGCGCCAGCACCCTCCGTGGGGGCGGTGGCACAGATACGCAGTATTTT.

This clonotype was picked up a small number of times. V and J are TRBV30 and TRBJ2-7; D gene ambiguous. There are 12 residues in the CDR3. With 0 bases removed from V and 9 bases from J, the gap between germline ends came to 12 bases. In germline, CDR1 is GTSNPN, CDR2 SVGIG (reference sequence). The CDR3 is CAWSVPLGGQYF. The CDR3 DNA follows: TGTGCCTGGAGTGTACCACTGGGCGGGCAGTACTTC.

This clonotype was counted at least ten times. The chain has TRBV5-5 and TRBJ1-5; 7 bases match TRBD1. The ends lost 1 base at V and 6 bases at J; junction bases unmatched: 7. From germline, CDR1 is SGHKS and CDR2 YYEKEE (reference sequence). This CDR3 is built from 15 residues. The CDR3 sequence: CASSLLGGQGQPQHF. The DNA of the CDR3 is TGTGCCAGCAGCTTGTTAGGGGGCCAGGGTCAGCCCCAGCATTTT.

As for this clonotype: One end of the junction varies from germline; a read error may be responsible. The chain has TRBV6-5 and TRBJ1-4; perhaps TRBD1 as D (6 bases). The germline V gene encodes CDR1 MNHEY and CDR2 SVGAGI. The CDR3 is made up of 13 amino acids. CDR3 amino acids: CASSYHLGDIAVF. The CDR3 DNA follows: TGTGCCAGCAGTTACCATTTGGGGGACATAGCTGTTTTT.

This chain joins TRBV20-1 and TRBJ2-3; the match to TRBD2 covers 11 bases. The CDR3 has 14 residues. Germline CDR1 is DFQATT and CDR2 is SNEGSKA (reference sequence). V dropped 3 bases and J dropped 1; count of bases not matched to a gene: 0. The CDR3 DNA sequence: TGCAGTGCTAGGGGACTAGCGGGCACAGATACGCAGTATTTT. Its protein product is CSARGLAGTDTQYF.

This clonotype has a handful of counts. The gene calls are TRBV5-6 and TRBJ1-4, with D hard to call. Trimming shortened V by 2 bases and J by 2 bases, and 10 bases separated the two germline ends. The germline gives CDR1 SGHDT, CDR2 YYEEEE. This CDR3 region has 15 residues. DNA for the CDR3: TGTGCCAGCAGCTTATGGCTGCAGACTAATGAAAAACTGTTTTTT. The encoded protein is CASSLWLQTNEKLFF. Variable domain in full (rest from reference TRBV5-6 and TRBJ1-4): DAGVTQSPTHLIKTRGQQVTLRCSPKSGHDTVSWYQQALGQGPQFIFQYYEEEERQRGNFPDRFSGHQFPNYSSELNVNALLLGDSALYLCASSLWLQTNEKLFFGSGTQLSVL.

The gene calls are TRBV20-1 and TRBJ2-3, with TRBD2 matching over 10 bases. After removal of 5 bases from V and 6 bases from J, the junction contained 11 bases not matched to a gene. Germline V gene lookup returns CDR1 DFQATT and CDR2 SNEGSKA (reference sequence). This CDR3 has 15 residues. For the CDR3, the DNA is TGCAGTGCTTTCTCCCGGACTAGCGGAGGGGATACGCAGTATTTT. It codes for CSAFSRTSGGDTQYF.

CDR3 DNA: TGTGCCAGCAGCGTAGAGGCGGGGCCTAGCACAGATACGCAGTATTTT. Its translation is CASSVEAGPSTDTQYF. The chain uses TRBV9 and TRBJ2-3; possible D gene TRBD2, 6 bases. The germline V and J ends were trimmed by 0 bases and 0 bases, with 11 bases remaining between them. There are 16 residues in the CDR3. The germline CDR1 and CDR2 sequences are SGDLS and YYNGEE.

There are a few counts of this clonotype. The gene calls are TRBV7-8 and TRBJ2-1, with a possible D match to TRBD1 (5 bases). CDR1 and CDR2 from the germline V gene are SGHVS and FQNEAQ. The V end lost 6 bases, the J end lost 1 base, and 16 bases lay between the germline ends. The CDR3 extends over 16 amino acids. The CDR3 region has the DNA TGTGCCAGCAGTCCTGTAGGGGTAAGGTCCTACAATGAGCAGTTCTTC. Protein: CASSPVGVRSYNEQFF.

The CDR3 bases are TGTGCCAGCAGCTTAGTGGGGGACCCTAGCGGGAGTCTCCCTCCAATCAATGAGCAGTTCTTC. It codes for CASSLVGDPSGSLPPINEQFF. The chain is built from TRBV11-2 and TRBJ2-1; 10 bases align to TRBD2. This CDR3 spans 21 amino acids. V shed 1 base and J 6 bases; nucleotides not matched to a gene: 21. CDR1 is SGHAT, CDR2 FQNNGV, per germline.